This T cell receptor beta chain was recorded in a study of T cell responses to AZD1222 COVID-19 vaccine. Study outcomes and limitations: Repertoire collection took place solely once the T cell response had peaked.

J gave up 3 bases and V 4 bases, and 2 bases lay outside the gene matches. CDR1 and CDR2 (germline): SGHTA, FQGNSA. The CDR3 contains 14 residues. TCRdb keeps only in-frame clones here, not all; method: immunoSEQ multiplex PCR. Of about 120,000 clones listed, 85% to 95% were seen once; the top ten hold 5%. Pooled together were second doses at about 4 or about 12 weeks. On this clone itself: Antigen: not known.

This clonotype was obtained from an adult who received the AZD1222 COVID-19 vaccine. The chain recombines TRBV7-2 with TRBJ2-7; 11 nucleotides align to TRBD1. Material: peripheral blood, obtained 28 days after the second AZD1222 dose. This CDR3 is CASSYGTGGYEQYF. DNA for the CDR3: TGTGCCAGCAGCTACGGGACAGGGGGCTACGAGCAGTACTTC.